The 17 T cell receptor beta chains below all came from one sample that was sequenced in a study of beta chain features in type 1 diabetes. Their specific antigens are unknown. Expressed TCRB transcripts were sequenced because the isolated RNA had all been reverse transcribed beforehand. Clones were sequenced by immunoSEQ multiplex PCR, and TCRdb holds only the in-frame ones, with some missing. Found here are a few hundred thousand clones, roughly 12% of them singletons; the top ten hold nearly 0.015%. Study outcomes and limitations: All four CD4+ subsets of Type 1 diabetes patients contained TCRB CDR3s that were moderately but significantly shorter.

Sequenced: naive CD4+ T cells from blood. These receptor sequences come from a woman younger than 30 with type 1 diabetes.

This clone was seen more than once but under ten times. The rearrangement uses TRBV7-2 and TRBJ2-5; 7 bases map to TRBD2. This CDR3 has 14 amino acids. V lost 3 bases and J lost 4; bases outside the gene matches: 5. Germline-derived CDR1 and CDR2 are SGHTA and FQGNSA. CDR3 sequence (DNA): TGTGCCAGCAGCTTCGGGGGGAGGGGAGAGACCCAGTACTTC. It encodes CASSFGGRGETQYF.

This clone occurred a few times. The chain employs TRBV7-2 and TRBJ2-7, with TRBD1 as a possible D gene (6 bases). The CDR3 extends over 13 amino acids. Trimming removed 5 bases from V and 7 bases from J, with 15 bases in between. Germline V gene data show CDR1 as SGHTA and CDR2 as FQGNSA. The CDR3 region is CASSTQGLGEQYV. The DNA of the CDR3 is TGTGCCAGCAGCACACAGGGTTTGGGGGAGCAGTACGTC.

This clone appeared a few times. The chain combines TRBV7-2 with TRBJ2-7, with D perhaps TRBD2 (6 bases). The CDR3 is 18 residues long. Between the trimmed V and J ends, which lost 2 bases and 1 base, there was a span of 21 bases. Germline assignment: CDR1 SGHTA and CDR2 FQGNSA. The CDR3 nucleotides read TGTGCCAGCAGCTTACGTGGGACTTTAACCACCGTTTCCTACGAGCAGTACTTC. Its protein is CASSLRGTLTTVSYEQYF.

This clone was seen more than once but under ten times. V and J are TRBV11-1 and TRBJ2-7; TRBD2 agrees at 8 bases. V lost 6 bases and J lost 3; bases outside the gene matches: 4. This CDR3 is 13 amino acids long. Germline assignment: CDR1 SGHAT and CDR2 FQDESV (reference sequence). In DNA form, the CDR3 reads TGTGCCAGCAGAGTGGCGGGAGGCTACGAGCAGTACTTC. This sequence encodes CASRVAGGYEQYF.

This chain joins TRBV13 and TRBJ2-5, with D possibly being TRBD2 (6 bases). V lost 7 bases, J lost 1 base, and 16 bases lay in between. The CDR3 totals 15 residues. From germline, CDR1 is PRHDT and CDR2 FYEKMQ (reference sequence). The CDR3 coding sequence is TGTGCCAGCACCATTCGACCGGGAGTCCAAGAGACCCAGTACTTC. It is translated as CASTIRPGVQETQYF.

The chain has TRBV18 and TRBJ2-7; D is ambiguous. CDR1 and CDR2 (germline): KGHSH, LQKENI. CDR3 length: 16 amino acids. V lost 1 base and J 2 bases, leaving 15 bases between the germline ends. The CDR3 DNA is TGTGCCAGCTCACCACGAGGCAGCTCTCAAACCTACGAGCAGTACTTC. This sequence encodes CASSPRGSSQTYEQYF.

The chain is built from TRBV5-4 and TRBJ1-1, with TRBD1 identical over 9 bases. V dropped 4 bases and J dropped 8; count of bases not matched to a gene: 3. Germline lookup yields CDR1 SGHNT and CDR2 YYREEE (reference sequence). This CDR3 spans 12 amino acids. CDR3 coding DNA: TGTGCCAGCAGCCGGACAGGGGCCGAAGCTTTCTTT. Translating it yields CASSRTGAEAFF.

As DNA, the CDR3 is TGCGCCAGCAGCCAAGATTCTTACACAGATACGCAGTATTTT. Translated, it gives CASSQDSYTDTQYF. This rearrangement joins TRBV4-3 to TRBJ2-3, with D uncertain. Germline V lookup: CDR1 LGHNA, CDR2 YSLEER. This CDR3 spans 14 amino acids. Trimming took off 0 bases at V and 2 bases at J, with 6 bases between the two ends.

In its sample, this clone was seen a few times. This rearrangement joins TRBV30 to TRBJ1-5; D gene ambiguous. This CDR3 comprises 15 residues. Trimming stripped 1 base from V and 2 bases from J, with 12 bases between. CDR1 is GTSNPN and CDR2 is SVGIG in the germline V gene (reference sequence). The CDR3 bases are TGTGCCTGGAGTGAGGGAGGTTGGGGCAATCAGCCCCAGCATTTT. Its protein product is CAWSEGGWGNQPQHF.

In its sample, this clone was seen a few times. This chain links TRBV2 with TRBJ2-1, with 10 bases that match TRBD2. The germline V gene has CDR1 SNHLY and CDR2 FYNNEI. The CDR3 totals 15 residues. Trimming removed 8 bases from V and 1 base from J; junction bases left unmatched: 5. The CDR3 loop reads CASFTLAGSYNEQFF. In DNA form, the CDR3 reads TGTGCCAGCTTTACACTAGCGGGGTCCTACAATGAGCAGTTCTTC.

This clone was observed a few times. The rearrangement uses TRBV5-4 and TRBJ1-1; D unresolved. The CDR3 spans 14 residues. V was pared by 4 bases and J by 5 bases, with 15 bases between. Per the germline V gene, CDR1 is SGHNT and CDR2 is YYREEE (reference sequence). CDR3 region: CASSPGGAGTEAFF. CDR3 nucleotides: TGTGCCAGCAGCCCAGGTGGTGCGGGGACTGAAGCTTTCTTT.

The chain is built from TRBV18 and TRBJ1-2; D possibly corresponds to TRBD1 (5 bases). The V gene lost 1 base and the J gene lost 4 bases, with 16 bases spanning the gap. The CDR3 extends over 16 amino acids. Germline V lookup: CDR1 KGHSH, CDR2 LQKENI. CDR3: CASSPQDGGRGYGYTF. DNA for the CDR3: TGTGCCAGCTCACCACAGGACGGGGGACGTGGCTATGGCTACACCTTC.

This clone was picked up a small number of times. This chain links TRBV4-1 with TRBJ2-2, with D unclear. Trimming left V 4 bases short and J 5 bases short, with 11 bases between. The CDR3 is 14 residues long. CDR1 MGHRA and CDR2 YSYEKL come from the germline V gene. CDR3 residues: CASSPPQLTGELFF. The CDR3 DNA reads TGCGCCAGCAGCCCCCCCCAACTAACCGGGGAGCTGTTTTTT.

The CDR3 region is CASSVDGDSNEQFF. In DNA form, the CDR3 reads TGTGCCAGCAGCGTAGATGGGGACAGCAATGAGCAGTTCTTC. The rearrangement uses TRBV9 and TRBJ2-1, with 7 bases that match TRBD1. The J segment lost 6 bases and the V segment lost 0 bases, leaving 3 bases of the junction unmatched. Germline V gene sequence: CDR1 SGDLS, CDR2 YYNGEE. The CDR3 sequence is 14 residues long.

This clone was detected once. The chain recombines TRBV2 with TRBJ2-1; TRBD2 is a possible D gene (5 bases). V gave up 7 bases and J gave up 4 bases, with 17 bases separating them. The CDR3 has 15 amino acids. Germline CDR1 and CDR2: SNHLY and FYNNEI. The CDR3 DNA follows: TGTGCCAGCATTGGAGGTTATAACATGTACAATGAGCAGTTCTTC. As protein: CASIGGYNMYNEQFF.

This CDR3 is CASRDLSGQVPYEQYV. The CDR3 nucleotides are TGTGCCAGCAGGGATCTTTCGGGACAGGTCCCTTACGAGCAGTACGTC. The chain has TRBV6-4 and TRBJ2-7; 8 bases agree with TRBD1. Germline values: CDR1 MRHNA, CDR2 SNTAGT. The CDR3 runs 16 residues. With 6 bases clipped from V and 4 bases from J, the junction kept 14 bases outside the gene matches.

This clone was found a few times. The gene calls are TRBV11-2 and TRBJ2-7; D not resolved. This CDR3 is 13 amino acids long. Germline lookup yields CDR1 SGHAT and CDR2 FQNNGV. Trimming shortened V by 4 bases and J by 1 base, and 8 bases separated the two germline ends. The CDR3 here is CASSSERSYEQYF. In nucleotides, the CDR3 is TGTGCCAGCAGCTCTGAGCGTTCCTACGAGCAGTACTTC.